This T cell receptor (beta chain) comes out of a study of vaccination and CD4 T cells after COVID-19. Documented time point: late sampling 161 to 241 days after vaccination in a few convalescent patients. Treatment of the sample: approximately nine-day PBMC culture with coronavirus spike peptide pools or control peptides (ViraFEST assay). Looked up from germline, CDR1 is SGHTA and CDR2 is FQGNSA. Trimming pared 5 bases from V and 6 bases from J, leaving 17 bases between. This CDR3 has 14 amino acids. This clonotype was counted a few times. Its antigen is not known. The assay that was used to sequence DNA from cultured CD4+ T cells was the Oncomine TCR Beta short-read assay. TCRdb ran MiXCR on the PCR reads and lists one entry per CDR3 protein. The data hold about 25,000 distinct CDR3 sequences, with around 28% observed a single time.

The chain is built from TRBV7-2 and TRBJ2-7, with D tentatively TRBD2 (6 bases). The material was CD4+ T cells from blood, cultured in vitro, obtained about 7 months after SARS-CoV-2 vaccination. This TCR was recovered from a human donor who had recovered from COVID-19. CDR3 DNA sequence: TGTGCCAGCAGCCCGGGACTGAGGGACCGCGAGCAGTACTTC. It yields the protein CASSPGLRDREQYF.